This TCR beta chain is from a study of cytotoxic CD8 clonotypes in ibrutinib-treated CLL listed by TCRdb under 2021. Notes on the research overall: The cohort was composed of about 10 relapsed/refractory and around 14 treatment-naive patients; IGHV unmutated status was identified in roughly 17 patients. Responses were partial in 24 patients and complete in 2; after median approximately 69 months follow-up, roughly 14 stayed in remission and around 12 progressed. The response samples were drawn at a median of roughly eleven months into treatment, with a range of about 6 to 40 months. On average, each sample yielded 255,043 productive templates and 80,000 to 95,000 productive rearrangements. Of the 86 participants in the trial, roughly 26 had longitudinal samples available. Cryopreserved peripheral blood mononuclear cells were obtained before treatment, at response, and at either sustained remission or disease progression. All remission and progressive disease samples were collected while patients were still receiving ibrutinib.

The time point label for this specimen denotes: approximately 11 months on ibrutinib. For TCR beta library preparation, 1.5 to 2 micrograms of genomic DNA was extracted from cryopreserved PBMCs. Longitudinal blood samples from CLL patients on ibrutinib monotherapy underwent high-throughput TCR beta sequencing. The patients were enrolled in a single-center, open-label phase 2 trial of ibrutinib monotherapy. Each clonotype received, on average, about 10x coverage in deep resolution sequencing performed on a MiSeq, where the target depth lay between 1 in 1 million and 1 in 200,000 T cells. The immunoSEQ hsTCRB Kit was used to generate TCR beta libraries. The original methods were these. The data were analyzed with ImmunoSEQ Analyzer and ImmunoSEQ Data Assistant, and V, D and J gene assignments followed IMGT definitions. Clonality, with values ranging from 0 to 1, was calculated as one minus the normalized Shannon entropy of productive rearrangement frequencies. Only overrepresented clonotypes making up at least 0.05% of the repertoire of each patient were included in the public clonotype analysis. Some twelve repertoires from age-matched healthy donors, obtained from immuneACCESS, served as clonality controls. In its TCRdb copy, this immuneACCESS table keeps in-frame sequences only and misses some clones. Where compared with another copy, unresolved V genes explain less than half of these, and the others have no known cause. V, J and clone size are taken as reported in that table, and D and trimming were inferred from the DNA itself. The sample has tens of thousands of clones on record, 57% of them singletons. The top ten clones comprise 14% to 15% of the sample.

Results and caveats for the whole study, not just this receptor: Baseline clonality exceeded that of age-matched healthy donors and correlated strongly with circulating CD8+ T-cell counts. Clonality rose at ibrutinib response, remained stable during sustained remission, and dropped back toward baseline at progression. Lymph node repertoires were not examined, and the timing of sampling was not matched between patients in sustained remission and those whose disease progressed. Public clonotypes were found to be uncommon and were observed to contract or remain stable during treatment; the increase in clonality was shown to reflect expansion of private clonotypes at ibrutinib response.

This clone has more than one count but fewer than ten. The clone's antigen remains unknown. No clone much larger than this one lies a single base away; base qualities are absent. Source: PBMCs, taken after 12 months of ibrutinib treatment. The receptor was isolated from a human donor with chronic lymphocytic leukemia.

The nucleotide sequence reads TGTGCCAGCTGGGCTAATGAAAAACTGTTTTTT. It is translated as CASWANEKLFF. This chain is built from TRBV28 and TRBJ1-4; confidence is insufficient to name the D gene. Relative to germline, V is 8 bases shorter and J is 3 bases shorter, with 4 bases between their ends. The germline V gene supplies CDR1 MDHEN and CDR2 SYDVKM. From cysteine to phenylalanine, the CDR3 is 11 amino acids long. The CDR3 DNA has 33 bases and is translated from base 1.